This section outlines one T cell receptor beta chain sequence together with its context. Its antigen is as yet unknown. These data come from a study of blood T cells in healthy people across ages. Study at large: About one barcoded beta molecule per two T cells came from capture by template switching. Study-wide findings and caveats: The unsorted PBMCs prevented any conclusive comparison of naive versus antigen-experienced cells.

A sample-barcoded 5' primer and a J-beta primer mix were used in a second PCR of roughly 7 to 12 cycles. Each TCR beta cDNA got a 12-nucleotide random molecular identifier. TCRdb re-derived calls from the 5' RACE reads in MiXCR, one entry per CDR3 protein. This table holds 540,000 or so distinct CDR3 sequences, 27% found once. Healthy Russian Caucasian donors spanned ages about 6 to 95 years. Specimen: blood. The origin of this receptor is a woman in her 70s in good health.

The CDR3 reads CSVGQIYNEQFF. CDR3 DNA: TGCAGCGTTGGACAGATTTACAATGAGCAGTTCTTC. The gene calls are TRBV29-1 and TRBJ2-5; TRBD1 is a possible D gene (5 bases). The J call could be wrong; TRBJ2-1 is a better fit for the DNA end. The germline gives CDR1 SQVTM, CDR2 ANQGSEA. CDR3 length equals 12 residues.